This T cell receptor (beta chain) was identified in a study of regulatory T cells in long-lasting Graves disease. At the level of the study: The definition of persistent Graves' disease was over 5 years of antithyroid drugs with positive TSH receptor antibodies.

Study-level points and caveats: Only a small sample size was used, which may have cut accuracy. Compared with new cases, persistent Graves' patients showed reduced TCR diversity.

From germline, CDR1 is SGHAT and CDR2 FQNNGV. V lost 5 bases, J lost 12 bases, and 14 bases lay in between. CDR3 size: 13 residues. Time point specified: persistent/refractory GD, antithyroid drugs over 5 years with positive TRAb. RNA extracted from PBMCs served as the sequencing template. In its sample, this clonotype was seen many times. The target antigen is unknown. Building of the TCR beta libraries involved iRepertoire HTBI primers and Arm-PCR of CDR3 regions. Original methodology: The study identified more than 50 TRBV and some 13 TRBJ segments across samples. Each CDR3 protein gets one entry after TCRdb re-called the multiplex PCR reads with MiXCR. The V and J calls were not made by the authors but by TCRdb's processing. The sample shows over 450,000 distinct CDR3 sequences, 20% to 25% of them seen only once.

The chain has TRBV11-2 and TRBJ1-6; tentative D call: TRBD1 (6 bases). The sequencing here drew on peripheral blood mononuclear cells (PBMCs), taken when the disease was refractory, from a patient treated with antithyroid drugs. The source of this sequence is a female donor with Graves disease. The CDR3 nucleotides read TGTGCCAGCAGCAAGGACAGATATTTACCCCTCCACTTT. Translated: CASSKDRYLPLHF.